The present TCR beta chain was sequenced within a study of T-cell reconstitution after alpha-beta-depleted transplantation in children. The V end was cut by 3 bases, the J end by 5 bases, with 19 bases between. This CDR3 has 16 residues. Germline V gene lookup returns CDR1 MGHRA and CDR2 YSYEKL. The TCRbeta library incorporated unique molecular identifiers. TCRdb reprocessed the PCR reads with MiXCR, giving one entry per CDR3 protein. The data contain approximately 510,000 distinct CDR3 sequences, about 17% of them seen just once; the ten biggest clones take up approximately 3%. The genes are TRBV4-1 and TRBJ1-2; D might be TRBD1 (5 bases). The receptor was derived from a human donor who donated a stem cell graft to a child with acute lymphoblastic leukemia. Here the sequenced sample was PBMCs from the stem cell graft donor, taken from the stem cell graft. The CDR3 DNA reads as TGCGCCAGCAGCCACAACAACTTACAGGTCCGGTATGGCTACACCTTC. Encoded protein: CASSHNNLQVRYGYTF.